These 23 T cell receptor beta chains originate from one sample sequenced in a study of blood T cell repertoires in COVID-19. Sequencing was performed with immunoSEQ multiplex PCR; in TCRdb, only in-frame clones are kept and a portion is missing. The sample includes around 240,000 clones, about 87% of them seen just once. Input material: PBMCs or T cells enriched from blood (not recorded which). Every receptor here comes from a man in his fifties or sixties who had been exposed to COVID-19.

This chain connects TRBV28 to TRBJ1-2; tentative D call: TRBD1 (5 bases). Germline CDR1 reads MDHEN; CDR2 reads SYDVKM. The CDR3 has 13 residues. V lost 8 bases and J lost 8, with 18 bases in between. CDR3 nucleotides: TGTGCCAGCTCAGGGACTTCGGCTTGGGGCTACACCTTC. This gives the protein CASSGTSAWGYTF.

DNA for the CDR3: TGCAGCGTTGAAGGGAGAGGATGGTACCAAGAGACCCAGTACTTC. Protein sequence: CSVEGRGWYQETQYF. The chain combines TRBV29-1 with TRBJ2-5; D gene uncertain. This CDR3 has 15 residues. Germline CDR1 SQVTM, CDR2 ANQGSEA. Deletions cut 1 base from V and 0 bases from J, with 12 bases between.

The chain links TRBV27 to TRBJ1-2, with D uncertain. Germline V lookup: CDR1 MNHEY, CDR2 SMNVEV (reference sequence). The V and J ends lost 3 bases and 3 bases respectively, with 8 bases between them. This CDR3 has 13 residues. The CDR3 sequence: CASSFREHYGYTF. The CDR3 DNA follows: TGTGCCAGCAGTTTCCGGGAACACTATGGCTACACCTTC.

The chain carries TRBV5-1 and TRBJ1-6; D may be TRBD1 (5 bases). Trimming shortened V by 4 bases and J by 12 bases, and 17 bases separated the two germline ends. CDR3 length: 14 amino acids. In germline, CDR1 is SGHRS, CDR2 YFSETQ. The CDR3 bases are TGCGCCAGCAGCCCGGATGGGGGGGGAAGACCCCTCCACTTT. Translation gives CASSPDGGGRPLHF.

J is TRBJ2-1 and V is TRBV24-1; TRBD1 agrees at 7 bases. Germline CDR1 reads KGHDR; CDR2 reads SFDVKD. The CDR3 totals 15 residues. V trimming: 5 bases; J trimming: 2 bases; junction bases outside the gene matches: 5. The CDR3 region is CATSVGQGAYNEQFF. The CDR3 DNA follows: TGTGCCACCAGTGTTGGGCAGGGGGCCTACAATGAGCAGTTCTTC.

In its sample, this clone was seen once. The chain joins TRBV9 to TRBJ2-3; D is ambiguous. In germline, CDR1 is SGDLS, CDR2 YYNGEE. V gave up 0 bases and J gave up 2 bases, with 7 bases separating them. The CDR3 spans 14 residues. The CDR3 reads CASSVAGTTDTQYF. In DNA, the CDR3 is TGTGCCAGCAGCGTAGCAGGAACCACAGATACGCAGTATTTT.

The chain is built from TRBV5-1 and TRBJ2-1, with 9 nucleotides matching TRBD1. J gave up 15 bases and V 4 bases, and 11 bases lay outside the gene matches. In germline, CDR1 is SGHRS, CDR2 YFSETQ. The CDR3 consists of 13 residues. In nucleotides, the CDR3 is TGCGCCAGCAGCGAAGGAAACAGGGGGCGAGGGTTCTTC. This gives the protein CASSEGNRGRGFF.

A remark on this clone: Distinct nucleotide sequences in the sample also encode this CDR3. The chain is built from TRBV7-3 and TRBJ2-3; 9 bases fit TRBD2. Germline CDR1 and CDR2: SGHTA and FQGTGA. The CDR3 extends over 12 amino acids. With 4 bases clipped from V and 9 bases from J, the junction kept 2 bases outside the gene matches. CDR3 amino acids: CASSSTSGTQYF. Here the CDR3 DNA reads TGTGCCAGCAGCTCTACTAGCGGGACGCAGTATTTT.

The sample holds a few counts of this clone. The V gene is TRBV28, the J gene TRBJ1-4, with 7 nucleotides matching TRBD1. Per the germline V gene, CDR1 is MDHEN and CDR2 is SYDVKM. V trimming: 8 bases; J trimming: 7 bases; junction bases outside the gene matches: 10. The CDR3 extends over 14 amino acids. CDR3 in DNA: TGTGCCAGCCTAGACCGAGGGGGCGGTGAAAAACTGTTTTTT. Its protein is CASLDRGGGEKLFF.

The CDR3 nucleotides read TGTGCCATCAGTGACCGGGACAGGGGGGAAACCGGGGAGCTGTTTTTT. Protein: CAISDRDRGETGELFF. The rearrangement joins TRBV10-3 to TRBJ2-2; 11 bases align to TRBD1. The CDR3 is 16 amino acids. Germline values: CDR1 ENHRY, CDR2 SYGVKD. V was pared by 3 bases and J by 5 bases, with 5 bases of the junction left unmatched.

This rearrangement joins TRBV3-1 (or the pseudogene TRBV3-2) to TRBJ2-1, with TRBD2 identical over 13 bases. Germline CDR1 LGHDT, CDR2 YNNKEL (reference sequence). The CDR3 runs 18 residues. Trimming at V came to 0 bases and at J to 4 bases, leaving 6 bases not matched to a gene. The CDR3 reads CASSQDPRLAGGYNEQFF. The CDR3 coding sequence is TGTGCCAGCAGCCAAGATCCCCGACTAGCGGGGGGATACAATGAGCAGTTCTTC.

The chain carries TRBV3-1 (or the pseudogene TRBV3-2) and TRBJ2-6; D ambiguous. This CDR3 contains 16 residues. Looked up from germline, CDR1 is LGHDT and CDR2 is YNNKEL (reference sequence). V was pared by 6 bases and J by 0 bases, with 12 bases between. CDR3 in amino acids: CASRGFRSSGANVLTF. The CDR3 DNA reads TGTGCCAGCAGAGGATTCCGGAGCTCTGGGGCCAACGTCCTGACTTTC.

V is TRBV5-1 and J is TRBJ1-4; no clear D. In germline, CDR1 is SGHRS, CDR2 YFSETQ. The germline V and J ends were trimmed by 4 bases and 6 bases, with 16 bases remaining between them. This CDR3 comprises 15 residues. The CDR3 is CASSAPETLDEKLFF. The CDR3 DNA sequence: TGCGCCAGCAGCGCGCCAGAGACTTTGGATGAAAAACTGTTTTTT.

In this sample, this clone turned up once. The gene calls are TRBV9 and TRBJ2-3; D remains unclear. CDR1 and CDR2 (germline): SGDLS, YYNGEE. This CDR3 is 12 amino acids long. Trimming left V 7 bases short and J 4 bases short, with 10 bases between. CDR3: CASALGPDTQYF. CDR3 sequence (DNA): TGTGCCAGCGCCCTTGGCCCAGATACGCAGTATTTT.

This chain connects TRBV10-3 to TRBJ1-2; 9 positions agree with TRBD1. This CDR3 comprises 14 residues. Germline CDR1 reads ENHRY; CDR2 reads SYGVKD. With V trimmed by 6 bases and J by 6 bases, 8 bases remained unmatched. Here the CDR3 reads CAISSGQGVHGYTF. The CDR3 DNA reads TGTGCCATCAGCTCGGGACAGGGTGTTCATGGCTACACCTTC.

The V and J genes are TRBV18 and TRBJ2-2; 14 nucleotides align to TRBD2. Germline V gene lookup returns CDR1 KGHSH and CDR2 LQKENI. This CDR3 contains 18 residues. The ends lost 1 base at V and 4 bases at J; junction bases unmatched: 5. CDR3 nucleotides: TGTGCCAGCTCACCACGGCGACTAGCGGGGGGGCCCACCGGGGAGCTGTTTTTT. This sequence encodes CASSPRRLAGGPTGELFF.

This chain connects TRBV7-9 to TRBJ1-1; D uncertain. The CDR3 length is 14 residues. Germline-derived CDR1 and CDR2 are SEHNR and FQNEAQ (reference sequence). V was pared by 5 bases and J by 10 bases, with 20 bases between. This chain's CDR3 is CASSARATPEGAFF. The DNA for the CDR3 is TGTGCCAGCAGCGCAAGGGCCACCCCGGAGGGAGCTTTCTTT.

The CDR3 DNA sequence: TGTGCCAGCAGCACTAGCGGGAGTAACTTGAATGAGCAGTTCTTC. It specifies CASSTSGSNLNEQFF. V is TRBV28 and J is TRBJ2-1; the match to TRBD2 covers 11 bases. V shed 6 bases, J shed 7 bases, and the junction held 8 bases outside the gene matches. Per germline, CDR1 MDHEN and CDR2 SYDVKM. CDR3 length equals 15 residues.

The chain recombines TRBV5-4 with TRBJ2-7; 11 bases align to TRBD2. This CDR3 is 15 amino acids long. V trimming: 2 bases; J trimming: 4 bases; junction bases outside the gene matches: 5. CDR1 is SGHNT and CDR2 is YYREEE in the germline V gene (reference sequence). The CDR3 DNA follows: TGTGCCAGCAGCTTAAGACTAGCGGGACTGTACGAGCAGTACGTC. Residues: CASSLRLAGLYEQYV.

The chain joins TRBV9 to TRBJ2-1; D might be TRBD2 (7 bases). V was shortened by 0 bases and J by 3 bases, with 13 bases between the two germline ends. Germline loops: CDR1 SGDLS, CDR2 YYNGEE. The length of the CDR3 is 16 residues. For the CDR3, the DNA is TGTGCCAGCAGCGTAGCTGGGAGGGGGGGCTACAATGAGCAGTTCTTC. Its protein product is CASSVAGRGGYNEQFF.

V and J are TRBV9 and TRBJ1-3; D is uncertain. CDR3 length equals 13 residues. Looked up from germline, CDR1 is SGDLS and CDR2 is YYNGEE. The V gene lost 0 bases and the J gene lost 3 bases, with 4 bases spanning the gap. CDR3 sequence: CASSVGSGNTIYF. In DNA form, the CDR3 reads TGTGCCAGCAGCGTAGGTAGTGGAAACACCATATATTTT.

The chain recombines TRBV2 with TRBJ1-3, with 8 bases fitting TRBD1. CDR1 and CDR2 (germline): SNHLY, FYNNEI. The CDR3 extends over 18 amino acids. The V gene end was trimmed by 5 bases and the J gene end by 0 bases; junction bases not matched to a gene: 12. The chain's CDR3 is CASSRQGRALDSGNTIYF. The CDR3, as DNA: TGTGCCAGCAGTAGACAGGGGAGGGCTCTCGACTCTGGAAACACCATATATTTT.

This clone has just one count. The genes are TRBV10-1 and TRBJ1-3; D is possibly TRBD1 (5 bases). Trimming removed 8 bases at V and 1 base at J, with 15 bases between. Germline V lookup: CDR1 WNHNN, CDR2 SYGVQD (reference sequence). This CDR3 is 15 amino acids long. The CDR3 sequence: CASPYKGASGNTIYF. In DNA, the CDR3 is TGCGCCAGCCCTTATAAAGGGGCTTCTGGAAACACCATATATTTT.